The 5 T cell receptor beta chains reported below all come from one sample, sequenced in a study of naive and memory T cell subsets. The beta constant-region primer was an equimolar mix of two oligonucleotides covering TRBC1 and TRBC2. Each CDR3 protein gets one entry after TCRdb re-called the UMI-ligation and nested PCR reads with MiXCR. The sample shows under 100,000 distinct CDR3 sequences, roughly 7.3% of them seen only once. The sequencing input was central memory CD4+ T cells from blood. The origin of the receptors is a human donor in good health.

This clonotype occurred many times. Written as DNA, the CDR3 is TGTGCCAGCAGCACAAAAGGTCGGGATTCACCCCTCCACTTT. Translated: CASSTKGRDSPLHF. The rearrangement joins TRBV5-6 to TRBJ1-6; D is uncertain. V lost 4 bases, J lost 8 bases, and 13 bases lay in between. There are 14 residues in the CDR3. Germline CDR1 and CDR2: SGHDT and YYEEEE.

J is TRBJ2-5 and V is TRBV30; D perhaps matches TRBD2 (7 bases). Looked up from germline, CDR1 is GTSNPN and CDR2 is SVGIG (reference sequence). The CDR3 length is 14 residues. Trimming left V 1 base short and J 2 bases short, with 11 bases between. Written as DNA, the CDR3 is TGTGCCTGGAGTGGGGGGGGGGCGCAAGAGACCCAGTACTTC. Translation: CAWSGGGAQETQYF.

CDR3 sequence reads: CASSLTARLNTEAFF. CDR3 coding DNA: TGTGCCAGCAGCTTAACCGCGCGGCTGAACACTGAAGCTTTCTTT. The genes are TRBV7-2 and TRBJ1-1, with D uncertain. The germline V and J ends were trimmed by 2 bases and 0 bases, with 10 bases remaining between them. In germline, CDR1 is SGHTA, CDR2 FQGNSA. The CDR3 sequence is 15 residues long.

There are many counts of this clonotype. This sequence joins TRBV18 and TRBJ2-5; D gene ambiguous. The ends were cut back, 1 base at V and 5 bases at J, with 8 bases in the middle. The CDR3 runs 13 residues. CDR1 KGHSH and CDR2 LQKENI come from the germline V gene. The CDR3 sequence: CASSPRQEETQYF. CDR3 sequence (DNA): TGTGCCAGCTCACCACGGCAAGAGGAGACCCAGTACTTC.

This clonotype was seen many times. This chain connects TRBV5-5 to TRBJ2-7; 12 bases line up with TRBD2. The CDR3 runs 15 residues. J was trimmed by 0 bases and V by 4 bases; bases with no gene match: 2. Germline values: CDR1 SGHKS, CDR2 YYEKEE (reference sequence). Written as DNA, the CDR3 is TGTGCCAGCAGCCGGACTAGCGGGAACTCCTACGAGCAGTACTTC. The encoded protein is CASSRTSGNSYEQYF.